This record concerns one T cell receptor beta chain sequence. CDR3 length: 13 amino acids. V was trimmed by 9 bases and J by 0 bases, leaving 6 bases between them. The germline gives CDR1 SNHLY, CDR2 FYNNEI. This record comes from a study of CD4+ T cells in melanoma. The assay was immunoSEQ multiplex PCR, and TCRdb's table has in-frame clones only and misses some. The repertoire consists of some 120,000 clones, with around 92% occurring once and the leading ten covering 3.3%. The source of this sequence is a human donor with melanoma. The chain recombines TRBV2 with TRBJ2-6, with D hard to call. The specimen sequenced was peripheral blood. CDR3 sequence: CASTYSGANVLTF. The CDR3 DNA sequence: TGTGCCAGTACGTACTCTGGGGCCAACGTCCTGACTTTC.